This T cell receptor (beta chain) was sequenced during a study of shared clonotypes between healthy human individuals. Study-level background: Three CD4 naive, three CD4 memory, two CD8 naive and one CD8 memory plate were used per donor. Study conclusions and caveats: Sequencing depth was predicted to influence how clonotypes are shared among donors.

Germline CDR1 is SGHTA and CDR2 is FQGNSA. V shed 5 bases and J 5 bases; nucleotides not matched to a gene: 17. This CDR3 comprises 19 residues. On this clone itself: Antigen specificity is unknown.

TCRdb's copy holds only in-frame clones and misses some; the assay was immunoSEQ multiplex PCR. The profile shows some 2.1 million clones, 85% to 95% of them singletons. Sequencing was carried out using naive CD4+ T cells sorted from blood. Subset meaning: CD45RA+ positively selected. The TCR originated in a man younger than 35 in good health. The chain has TRBV7-2 and TRBJ2-7; 14 nucleotides match TRBD2. The CDR3 loop reads CASSGEGLAGESAFDEQYF. CDR3 DNA sequence: TGTGCCAGCAGCGGAGAGGGACTAGCGGGAGAGTCGGCGTTTGACGAGCAGTACTTC.